Shown below are 25 T cell receptor beta chains from a single sample sequenced in a study of graft-versus-host responses after intestinal transplantation. The study plated some 200,000 CFSE-labeled responders with some 200,000 irradiated, violet-dye-labeled stimulators. Clones were sequenced by immunoSEQ multiplex PCR, and TCRdb holds only the in-frame ones, with some missing. The sample shows tens of thousands of clones, over 35% of them seen only once. The input for sequencing was alloreactive CD8+ T cells from a mixed lymphocyte reaction culture, taken before transplantation. The subset is: CFSE-low proliferating T cells sorted from approximately 6-day pre-transplant mixed lymphocyte reaction (GvH or HvG direction). The source of these receptors is a human patient who was an organ donor for intestinal transplantation.

This clone was seen more than once but under ten times. The rearrangement joins TRBV13 to TRBJ1-2; D remains ambiguous. The CDR3 loop spans 15 amino acids. Trimming pared 2 bases from V and 1 base from J, leaving 11 bases between. Germline values: CDR1 PRHDT, CDR2 FYEKMQ (reference sequence). The CDR3 sequence: CASSLTGSYNYGYTF. The CDR3 coding sequence is TGTGCCAGCAGCTTAACGGGCAGCTATAACTATGGCTACACCTTC.

This clone was seen a handful of times. The V gene is TRBV4-1, the J gene TRBJ2-7, with 12 bases lining up with TRBD2. This CDR3 contains 15 residues. From germline, CDR1 is MGHRA and CDR2 YSYEKL. V dropped 2 bases and J dropped 2; count of bases not matched to a gene: 1. The CDR3 loop reads CASSQLAGGPYEQYF. As DNA, the CDR3 is TGCGCCAGCAGCCAACTAGCGGGAGGGCCCTACGAGCAGTACTTC.

The gene calls are TRBV28 and TRBJ1-1; D is possibly TRBD1 (6 bases). Trimming pared 8 bases from V and 4 bases from J, leaving 17 bases between. Germline V gene sequence: CDR1 MDHEN, CDR2 SYDVKM. The length of the CDR3 is 14 residues. This CDR3 is CASGLVGGGTEAFF. DNA for the CDR3: TGTGCCAGCGGCTTGGTCGGGGGCGGCACTGAAGCTTTCTTT.

The chain couples TRBV19 to TRBJ2-7, with 8 positions matching TRBD2. CDR3 length: 14 residues. The V gene's germline CDR1 is LNHDA and CDR2 SQIVND (reference sequence). V dropped 3 bases and J dropped 4; count of bases not matched to a gene: 5. The CDR3 protein is CASSMSGGWYEQYF. The CDR3 coding sequence is TGTGCCAGTAGTATGAGCGGGGGTTGGTACGAGCAGTACTTC.

This clone turned up a few times. The rearrangement joins TRBV10-1 to TRBJ1-4; the D is unclear. Germline V gene lookup returns CDR1 WNHNN and CDR2 SYGVQD (reference sequence). V gave up 2 bases and J gave up 8 bases, with 9 bases separating them. This CDR3 comprises 13 residues. The CDR3 loop reads CASSEAWWEKLFF. The DNA of the CDR3 is TGCGCCAGCAGTGAGGCTTGGTGGGAAAAACTGTTTTTT.

This clone was observed a few times. The chain has TRBV2 and TRBJ2-5, with 7 bases matching TRBD2. V was clipped by 7 bases and J by 5 bases; unmatched bases: 10. There are 14 residues in the CDR3. Germline lookup yields CDR1 SNHLY and CDR2 FYNNEI. This CDR3 is CASTMEAGDETQYF. CDR3 nucleotide sequence: TGTGCCAGCACGATGGAGGCGGGGGACGAGACCCAGTACTTC.

This clone has more than one count but fewer than ten. This chain joins TRBV10-3 and TRBJ2-7; the match to TRBD2 covers 13 bases. The CDR3 consists of 15 residues. Germline V CDR1 and CDR2: ENHRY, SYGVKD. After removal of 2 bases from V and 5 bases from J, the junction contained 3 bases not matched to a gene. CDR3 in amino acids: CAISEGLAGAHEQYF. The DNA for the CDR3 is TGTGCCATCAGTGAGGGACTAGCGGGAGCCCACGAGCAGTACTTC.

This clone was recorded once. The V gene is TRBV6-1, the J gene TRBJ1-2; no firm D call. Trimming removed 1 base from V and 3 bases from J, with 12 bases in between. CDR1 and CDR2 from the germline V gene are MNHNS and SASEGT. The CDR3 has 15 residues. The CDR3 is CASSEEEGIYYGYTF. In DNA form, the CDR3 reads TGTGCCAGCAGTGAAGAGGAGGGTATTTACTATGGCTACACCTTC.

This clone has a handful of counts. CDR3 amino acids: CASSFGTSGSYEQYF. The CDR3 coding sequence is TGTGCCAGCAGCTTCGGGACTAGCGGGAGTTACGAGCAGTACTTC. The chain has TRBV7-2 and TRBJ2-7, with TRBD2 matching 14 bases. Germline V gene lookup returns CDR1 SGHTA and CDR2 FQGNSA. CDR3 size: 15 residues. V gave up 3 bases and J gave up 4 bases; unmatched junction bases: 2. The entire variable domain, with the rest obtained from reference TRBV7-2 and TRBJ2-7, is as follows: GAGVSQSPSNKVTEKGKDVELRCDPISGHTALYWYRQSLGQGLEFLIYFQGNSAPDKSGLPSDRFSAERTGGSVSTLTIQRTQQEDSAVYLCASSFGTSGSYEQYFGPGTRLTVT.

The V call is TRBV2, the J call TRBJ2-5; D may match TRBD1 or TRBD2 (5 bases each). The V end was cut by 5 bases, the J end by 5 bases, with 27 bases between. Germline CDR1 is SNHLY and CDR2 is FYNNEI. The CDR3 is 18 residues long. The CDR3 DNA reads TGTGCCAGCAGTAACCCGGGTGCTGGGACCCTAGCCGGGGAGACCCAGTACTTC. Its translation: CASSNPGAGTLAGETQYF.

This clone was seen more than once but under ten times. The V gene is TRBV21-1, the J gene TRBJ2-1; the tabulated D call, TRBD2, remains unverified against the DNA. TRBV21-1 constitutes a pseudogene. CDR3 length: 18 residues. The CDR3 bases are TGTGCCAGCAGCAAGATAGGTAGGTCGGCGGGGGTCCACAATGAGCAGTTCTTC. It specifies CASSKIGRSAGVHNEQFF.

This chain uses TRBV5-6 with TRBJ1-2; tentative D call: TRBD1 (5 bases). The CDR3 runs 13 residues. The V gene lost 0 bases and the J gene lost 4 bases, with 7 bases spanning the gap. Per germline, CDR1 SGHDT and CDR2 YYEEEE. The CDR3 region is CASSLAGGYGYTF. The CDR3 nucleotides are TGTGCCAGCAGCTTGGCCGGGGGCTATGGCTACACCTTC.

This chain joins TRBV2 and TRBJ2-1; no clear D. Per germline, CDR1 SNHLY and CDR2 FYNNEI. Trimming cost V 2 bases and J 8 bases, with 7 bases left between them. The CDR3 covers 12 residues. The CDR3 DNA follows: TGTGCCAGCAGTGAATATCAAGATGAGCAGTTCTTC. Translated: CASSEYQDEQFF.

The chain couples TRBV7-8 to TRBJ1-3; maybe TRBD1 (5 bases). The CDR3 spans 16 residues. CDR1 is SGHVS and CDR2 is FQNEAQ in the germline V gene. V gave up 1 base and J gave up 0 bases, with 10 bases separating them. CDR3 in amino acids: CASSLGTPSSGNTIYF. CDR3 DNA: TGTGCCAGCAGCTTAGGGACACCTAGCTCTGGAAACACCATATATTTT.

This clone has more than one count but fewer than ten. V usage is TRBV28 and J usage is TRBJ2-7; 7 bases agree with TRBD2. Germline CDR1 MDHEN, CDR2 SYDVKM. CDR3 size: 17 residues. The trim removed 6 bases at V and 2 bases at J, leaving 16 bases unmatched. The CDR3 sequence is CASSTPPDSGQPYEQYF. Here the CDR3 DNA reads TGTGCCAGCAGCACCCCCCCCGATAGCGGGCAGCCCTACGAGCAGTACTTC.

This clone was seen a few times. This chain links TRBV6-6 with TRBJ2-2, with TRBD1 matching over 7 bases. The CDR3 is made up of 15 amino acids. CDR1 is MNHNY and CDR2 is SVGAGI in the germline V gene (reference sequence). V lost 0 bases to trimming and J lost 3 bases; unmatched junction nucleotides: 1. CDR3 DNA: TGTGCCAGCAGTTACTCGACAGGGTACACCGGGGAGCTGTTTTTT. Its protein product is CASSYSTGYTGELFF.

The chain couples TRBV7-9 to TRBJ2-1, with no clear D. The CDR3 totals 12 residues. CDR1 and CDR2 from the germline V gene are SEHNR and FQNEAQ (reference sequence). Trimming shortened V by 5 bases and J by 8 bases, and 10 bases separated the two germline ends. CDR3: CASSLLADEQFF. The DNA for the CDR3 is TGTGCCAGCAGCCTTCTCGCGGATGAGCAGTTCTTC. Variable domain in full (rest from reference TRBV7-9 and TRBJ2-1): DTGVSQNPRHKITKRGQNVTFRCDPISEHNRLYWYRQTLGQGPEFLTYFQNEAQLEKSRLLSDRFSAERPKGSFSTLEIQRTEQGDSAMYLCASSLLADEQFFGPGTRLTVL.

By share, this clone counts as medium-sized (0.01 to 0.1%). CDR3 residues: CSVEGGLSSYNEQFF. The DNA of the CDR3 is TGCAGCGTTGAAGGGGGCCTTAGCTCCTACAATGAGCAGTTCTTC. The J gene is TRBJ2-1, the V gene TRBV29-1; D possibly corresponds to TRBD1 (5 bases). The CDR3 is 15 residues long. V was pared by 1 base and J by 0 bases, with 10 bases between. Germline V gene data show CDR1 as SQVTM and CDR2 as ANQGSEA.

The rearrangement joins TRBV13 to TRBJ1-1; D is unclear. The CDR3 covers 14 residues. CDR1 and CDR2 from the germline V gene are PRHDT and FYEKMQ (reference sequence). The V gene lost 5 bases and the J gene lost 5 bases, with 15 bases spanning the gap. The CDR3 sequence: CASSRPEEGTEAFF. The CDR3, as DNA: TGTGCCAGCAGCCGACCCGAGGAGGGAACTGAAGCTTTCTTT.

The chain links TRBV29-1 to TRBJ1-4; D gene unclear. The V and J ends lost 6 bases and 8 bases respectively, with 19 bases between them. This CDR3 has 14 amino acids. Germline V gene data show CDR1 as SQVTM and CDR2 as ANQGSEA. The CDR3 here is CSVWDGREYEKLFF. The CDR3 DNA reads as TGCAGCGTGTGGGATGGCAGAGAGTACGAAAAACTGTTTTTT.

The table lists this clone with a few counts. A much more abundant neighbour one base away suggests this may be a read error. This chain links TRBV7-2 with TRBJ1-2; no definite D call. Germline CDR1 SGHTA, CDR2 FQGNSA. Trimming stripped 3 bases from V and 4 bases from J, with 9 bases between. This CDR3 region has 13 residues. The CDR3 protein is CASSFAVGYGYTF. Written as DNA, the CDR3 is TGTGCCAGCAGCTTTGCGGTGGGCTATGGCTACACCTTC.

The chain recombines TRBV6-5 with TRBJ2-2; tentatively, D is TRBD1 (6 bases). Trimming stripped 2 bases from V and 7 bases from J, with 11 bases between. Per germline, CDR1 MNHEY and CDR2 SVGAGI. The CDR3 has 14 amino acids. CDR3 region: CASSYTGKDGELFF. CDR3 DNA: TGTGCCAGCAGTTACACAGGGAAGGACGGGGAGCTGTTTTTT.

This chain joins TRBV4-1 and TRBJ2-7; no reliable D call. The CDR3 consists of 16 residues. The ends were cut back, 4 bases at V and 0 bases at J, with 16 bases in the middle. Germline V gives CDR1 MGHRA, CDR2 YSYEKL. In DNA, the CDR3 is TGCGCCAGCAGCCTAGACCGGACGGAGAGCTCCTACGAGCAGTACTTC. It yields the protein CASSLDRTESSYEQYF.

The V and J genes are TRBV7-9 and TRBJ2-1; D may be TRBD1 or TRBD2 (6 bases each). The CDR3 has 15 residues. The germline V and J ends were trimmed by 5 bases and 9 bases, with 20 bases remaining between them. From germline, CDR1 is SEHNR and CDR2 FQNEAQ (reference sequence). For the CDR3, the DNA is TGTGCCAGCAGCCCCGGATATTGGGGGGCGGGTGAGCAGTTCTTC. Its protein product is CASSPGYWGAGEQFF.

The V and J genes are TRBV7-8 and TRBJ2-7, with D perhaps TRBD2 (6 bases). Per the germline V gene, CDR1 is SGHVS and CDR2 is FQNEAQ. CDR3 length equals 15 residues. Trimming removed 2 bases at V and 1 base at J, with 12 bases between. CDR3 protein: CASSLSREWSYEQYF. CDR3 nucleotides: TGTGCCAGCAGCTTAAGCCGGGAGTGGTCCTACGAGCAGTACTTC.